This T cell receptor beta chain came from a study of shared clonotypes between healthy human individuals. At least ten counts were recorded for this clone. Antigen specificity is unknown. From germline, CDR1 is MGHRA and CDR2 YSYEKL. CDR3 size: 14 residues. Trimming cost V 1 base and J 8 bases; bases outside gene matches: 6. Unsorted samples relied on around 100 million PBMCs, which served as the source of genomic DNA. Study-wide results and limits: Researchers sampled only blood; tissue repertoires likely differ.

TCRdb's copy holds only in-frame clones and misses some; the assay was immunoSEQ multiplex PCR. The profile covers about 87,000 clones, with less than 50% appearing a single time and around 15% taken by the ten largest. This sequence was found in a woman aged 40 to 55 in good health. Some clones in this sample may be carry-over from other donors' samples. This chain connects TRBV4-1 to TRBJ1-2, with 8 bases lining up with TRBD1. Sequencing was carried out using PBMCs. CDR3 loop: CASSQVGTGRGYTF. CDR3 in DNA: TGCGCCAGCAGCCAAGTAGGGACAGGACGAGGCTACACCTTC.